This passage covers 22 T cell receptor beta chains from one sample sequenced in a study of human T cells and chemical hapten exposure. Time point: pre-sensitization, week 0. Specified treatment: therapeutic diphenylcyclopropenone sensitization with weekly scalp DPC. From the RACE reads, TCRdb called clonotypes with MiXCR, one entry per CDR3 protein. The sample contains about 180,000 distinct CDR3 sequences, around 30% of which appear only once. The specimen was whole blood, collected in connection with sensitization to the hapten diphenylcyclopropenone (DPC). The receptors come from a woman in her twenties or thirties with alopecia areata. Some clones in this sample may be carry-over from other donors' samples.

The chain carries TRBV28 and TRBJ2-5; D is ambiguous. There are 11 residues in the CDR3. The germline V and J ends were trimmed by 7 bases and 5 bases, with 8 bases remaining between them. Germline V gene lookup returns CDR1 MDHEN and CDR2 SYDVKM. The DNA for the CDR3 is TGTGCCAGCAAGCGTTGGGAGACCCAGTACTTC. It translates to CASKRWETQYF.

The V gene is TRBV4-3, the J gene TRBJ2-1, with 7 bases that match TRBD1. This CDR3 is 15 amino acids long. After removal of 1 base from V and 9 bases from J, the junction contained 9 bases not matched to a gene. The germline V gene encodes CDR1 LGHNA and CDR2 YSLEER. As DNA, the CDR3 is TGCGCCAGCAGCCAAGGAGGGGGCACGACGGGTGAGCAGTTCTTC. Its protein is CASSQGGGTTGEQFF.

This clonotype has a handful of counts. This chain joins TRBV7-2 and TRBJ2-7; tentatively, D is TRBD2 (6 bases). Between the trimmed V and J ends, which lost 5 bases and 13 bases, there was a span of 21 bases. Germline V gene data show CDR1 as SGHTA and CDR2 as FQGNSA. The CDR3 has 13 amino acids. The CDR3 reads CASSPQTGGNPYF. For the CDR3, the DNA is TGTGCCAGCAGCCCCCAAACAGGAGGGAATCCCTACTTC.

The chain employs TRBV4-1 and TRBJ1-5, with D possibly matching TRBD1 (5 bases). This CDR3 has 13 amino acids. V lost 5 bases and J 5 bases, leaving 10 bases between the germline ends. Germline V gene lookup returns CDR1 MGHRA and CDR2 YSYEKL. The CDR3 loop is CASSAGTDQPQHF. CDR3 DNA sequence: TGCGCCAGCAGCGCGGGGACGGATCAGCCCCAGCATTTT.

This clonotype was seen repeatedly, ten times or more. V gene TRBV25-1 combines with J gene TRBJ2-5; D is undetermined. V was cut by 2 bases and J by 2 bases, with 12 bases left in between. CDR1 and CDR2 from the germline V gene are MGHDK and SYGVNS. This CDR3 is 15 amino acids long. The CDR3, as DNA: TGTGCCAGCAGTGAACCAAGGACGTATCAAGAGACCCAGTACTTC. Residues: CASSEPRTYQETQYF.

The CDR3 nucleotides are TGTGCCAGCAGCTCCCCTCGGACTAGCGGGGTACAAGAGACCCAGTACTTC. Its protein is CASSSPRTSGVQETQYF. The rearrangement joins TRBV7-2 to TRBJ2-5, with 12 bases matching TRBD2. V was pared by 4 bases and J by 2 bases, with 8 bases of the junction left unmatched. Germline V gene data show CDR1 as SGHTA and CDR2 as FQGNSA. This CDR3 region has 17 residues.

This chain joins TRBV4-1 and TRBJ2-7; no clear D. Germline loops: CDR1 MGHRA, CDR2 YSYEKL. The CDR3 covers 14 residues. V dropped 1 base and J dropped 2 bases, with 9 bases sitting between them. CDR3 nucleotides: TGCGCCAGCAGCCAAGTTCAGGAAGCCTACGAGCAGTACTTC. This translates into CASSQVQEAYEQYF.

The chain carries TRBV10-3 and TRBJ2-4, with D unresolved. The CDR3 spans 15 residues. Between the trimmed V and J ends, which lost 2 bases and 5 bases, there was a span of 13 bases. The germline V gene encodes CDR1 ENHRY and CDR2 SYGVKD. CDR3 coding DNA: TGTGCCATCAGTGAGAACTGGAAAACTCAAAACATTCAGTACTTC. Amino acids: CAISENWKTQNIQYF.

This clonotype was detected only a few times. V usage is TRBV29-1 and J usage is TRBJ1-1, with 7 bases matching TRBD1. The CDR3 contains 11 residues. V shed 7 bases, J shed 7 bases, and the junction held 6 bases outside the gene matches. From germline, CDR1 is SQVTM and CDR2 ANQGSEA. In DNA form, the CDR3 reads TGCAGCGGAGGACAGGTTAATGAAGCTTTCTTT. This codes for CSGGQVNEAFF.

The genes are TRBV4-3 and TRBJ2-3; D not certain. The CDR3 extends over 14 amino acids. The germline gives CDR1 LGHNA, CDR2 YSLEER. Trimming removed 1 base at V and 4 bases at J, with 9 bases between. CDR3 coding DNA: TGCGCCAGCAGCCAAGTCAGGTTTGCAGATACGCAGTATTTT. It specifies CASSQVRFADTQYF.

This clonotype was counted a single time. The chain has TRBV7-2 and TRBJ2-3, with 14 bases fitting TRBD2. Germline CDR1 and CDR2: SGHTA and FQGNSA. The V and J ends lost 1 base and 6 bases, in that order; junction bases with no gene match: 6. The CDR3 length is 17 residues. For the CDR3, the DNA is TGTGCCAGCAGCTTAGGACTAGCGGGAGGGCCGACGGATACGCAGTATTTT. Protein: CASSLGLAGGPTDTQYF. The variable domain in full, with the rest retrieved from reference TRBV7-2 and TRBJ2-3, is GAGVSQSPSNKVTEKGKDVELRCDPISGHTALYWYRQSLGQGLEFLIYFQGNSAPDKSGLPSDRFSAERTGGSVSTLTIQRTQQEDSAVYLCASSLGLAGGPTDTQYFGPGTRLTVL.

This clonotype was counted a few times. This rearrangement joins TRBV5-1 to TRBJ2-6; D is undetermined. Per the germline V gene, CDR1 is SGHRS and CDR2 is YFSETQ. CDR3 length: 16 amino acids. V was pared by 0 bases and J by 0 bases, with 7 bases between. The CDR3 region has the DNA TGCGCCAGCAGCTTGGCAAGGCACTCTGGGGCCAACGTCCTGACTTTC. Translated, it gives CASSLARHSGANVLTF.

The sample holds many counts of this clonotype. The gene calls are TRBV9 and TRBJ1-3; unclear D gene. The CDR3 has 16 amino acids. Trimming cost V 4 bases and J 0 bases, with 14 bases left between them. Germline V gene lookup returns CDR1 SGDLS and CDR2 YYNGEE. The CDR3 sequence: CASSRLTGVSGNTIYF. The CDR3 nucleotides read TGTGCCAGCAGCCGCCTGACCGGGGTCTCTGGAAACACCATATATTTT.

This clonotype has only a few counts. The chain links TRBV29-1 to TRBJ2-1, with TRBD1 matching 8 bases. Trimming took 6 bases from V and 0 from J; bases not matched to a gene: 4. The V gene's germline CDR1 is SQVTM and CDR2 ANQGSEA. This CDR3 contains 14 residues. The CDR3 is CSVDRASSYNEQFF. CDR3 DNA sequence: TGCAGCGTGGACAGGGCGAGCTCCTACAATGAGCAGTTCTTC.

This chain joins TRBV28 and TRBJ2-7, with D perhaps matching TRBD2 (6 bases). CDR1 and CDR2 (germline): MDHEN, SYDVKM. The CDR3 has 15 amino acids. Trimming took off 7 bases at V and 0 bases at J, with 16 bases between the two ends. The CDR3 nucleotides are TGTGCCAGCACCGTACGCGGGATCACCTCCTACGAGCAGTACTTC. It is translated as CASTVRGITSYEQYF.

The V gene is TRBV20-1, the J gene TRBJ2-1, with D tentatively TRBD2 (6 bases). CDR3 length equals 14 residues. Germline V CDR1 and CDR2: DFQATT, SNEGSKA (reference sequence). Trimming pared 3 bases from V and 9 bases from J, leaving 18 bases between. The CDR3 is CSASSRVGGREQFF. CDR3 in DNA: TGCAGTGCTAGTTCTAGGGTGGGGGGACGTGAGCAGTTCTTC.

The CDR3 nucleotides read TGCAGTGTATCGGACAGGGAATATTACACCTTC. Translating gives CSVSDREYYTF. J is TRBJ1-2 and V is TRBV20-1, with 8 bases that match TRBD1. CDR3 size: 11 residues. With 7 bases clipped from V and 11 bases from J, the junction kept 9 bases outside the gene matches. Germline V gives CDR1 DFQATT, CDR2 SNEGSKA (reference sequence).

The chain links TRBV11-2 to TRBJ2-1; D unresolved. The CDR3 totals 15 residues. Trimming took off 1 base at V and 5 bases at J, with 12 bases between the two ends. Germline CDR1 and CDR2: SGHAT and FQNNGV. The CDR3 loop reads CASSLVELGNNEQFF. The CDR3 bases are TGTGCCAGCAGCTTAGTGGAACTGGGGAACAATGAGCAGTTCTTC.

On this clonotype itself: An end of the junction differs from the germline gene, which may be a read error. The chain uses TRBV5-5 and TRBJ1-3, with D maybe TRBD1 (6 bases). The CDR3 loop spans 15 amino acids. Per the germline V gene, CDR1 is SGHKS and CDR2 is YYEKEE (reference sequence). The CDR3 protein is CAGSNIRGRGNTIYF. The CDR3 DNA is TGTGCCGGCAGCAACATCAGGGGACGTGGAAACACCATATATTTT.

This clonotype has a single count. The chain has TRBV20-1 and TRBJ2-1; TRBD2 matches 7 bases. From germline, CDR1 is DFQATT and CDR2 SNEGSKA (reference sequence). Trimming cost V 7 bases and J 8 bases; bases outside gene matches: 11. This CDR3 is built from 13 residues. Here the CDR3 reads CSVFAGAFDEQFF. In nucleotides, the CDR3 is TGCAGTGTCTTCGCGGGAGCCTTCGATGAGCAGTTCTTC.

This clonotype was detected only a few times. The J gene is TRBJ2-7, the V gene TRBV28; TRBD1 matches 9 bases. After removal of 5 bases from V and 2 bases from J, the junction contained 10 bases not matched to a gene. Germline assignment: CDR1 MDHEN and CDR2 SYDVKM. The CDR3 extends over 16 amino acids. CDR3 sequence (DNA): TGTGCCAGCAGTAATACCGGGACAGGGAACCCCTACGAGCAGTACTTC. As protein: CASSNTGTGNPYEQYF. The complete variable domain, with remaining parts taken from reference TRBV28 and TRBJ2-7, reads DVKVTQSSRYLVKRTGEKVFLECVQDMDHENMFWYRQDPGLGLRLIYFSYDVKMKEKGDIPEGYSVSREKKERFSLILESASTNQTSMYLCASSNTGTGNPYEQYFGPGTRLTVT.

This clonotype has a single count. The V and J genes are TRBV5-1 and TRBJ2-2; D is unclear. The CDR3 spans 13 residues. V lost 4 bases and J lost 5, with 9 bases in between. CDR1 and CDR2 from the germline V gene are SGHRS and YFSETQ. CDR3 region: CASSTKVTGELFF. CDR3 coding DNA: TGCGCCAGCAGCACCAAGGTTACCGGGGAGCTGTTTTTT.